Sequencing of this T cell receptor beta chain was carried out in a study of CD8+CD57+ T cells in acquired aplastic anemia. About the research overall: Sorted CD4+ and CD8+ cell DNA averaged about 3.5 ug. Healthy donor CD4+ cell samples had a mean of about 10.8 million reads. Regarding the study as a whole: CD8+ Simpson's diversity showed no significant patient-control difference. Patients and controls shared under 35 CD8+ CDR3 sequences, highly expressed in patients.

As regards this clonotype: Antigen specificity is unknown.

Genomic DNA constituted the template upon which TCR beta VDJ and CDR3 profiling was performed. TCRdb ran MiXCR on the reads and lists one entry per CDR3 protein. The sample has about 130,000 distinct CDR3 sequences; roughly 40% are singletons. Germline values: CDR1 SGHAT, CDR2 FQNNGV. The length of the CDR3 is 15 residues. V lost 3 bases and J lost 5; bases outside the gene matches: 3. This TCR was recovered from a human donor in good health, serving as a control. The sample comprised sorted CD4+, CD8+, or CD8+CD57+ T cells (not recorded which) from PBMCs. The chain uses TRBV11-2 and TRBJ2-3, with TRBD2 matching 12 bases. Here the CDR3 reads CASSLTSGSGDTQYF. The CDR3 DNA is TGTGCCAGCAGCTTGACTAGCGGGAGCGGAGATACGCAGTATTTT.